This TCR beta chain was sequenced during a study of identical twins. TCRdb processed the 5' RACE reads anew with MiXCR; each CDR3 protein has one entry. Among about 1.7 million distinct CDR3 sequences listed, about 30% were seen once. The V and J ends lost 5 bases and 5 bases respectively, with 15 bases between them. CDR3 length equals 14 residues. Germline values: CDR1 MNHEY, CDR2 SVGAGI. This receptor was identified in a newborn girl in good health. Input material: cord blood. V gene TRBV6-5 combines with J gene TRBJ1-1; TRBD1 might be the D (6 bases). CDR3 sequence reads: CASSQSGARTEAFF. CDR3 DNA: TGTGCCAGCAGTCAATCAGGGGCGCGGACTGAAGCTTTCTTT.